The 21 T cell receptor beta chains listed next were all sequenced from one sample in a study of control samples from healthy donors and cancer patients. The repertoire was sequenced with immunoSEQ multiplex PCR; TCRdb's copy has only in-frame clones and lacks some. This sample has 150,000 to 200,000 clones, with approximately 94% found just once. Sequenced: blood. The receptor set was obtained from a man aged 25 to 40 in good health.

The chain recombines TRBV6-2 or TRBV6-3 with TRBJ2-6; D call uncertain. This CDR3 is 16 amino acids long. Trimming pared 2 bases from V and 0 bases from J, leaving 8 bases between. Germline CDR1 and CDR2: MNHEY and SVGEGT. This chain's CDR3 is CASSYGRYSGANVLTF. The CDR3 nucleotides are TGTGCCAGCAGTTACGGGCGGTACTCTGGGGCCAACGTCCTGACTTTC.

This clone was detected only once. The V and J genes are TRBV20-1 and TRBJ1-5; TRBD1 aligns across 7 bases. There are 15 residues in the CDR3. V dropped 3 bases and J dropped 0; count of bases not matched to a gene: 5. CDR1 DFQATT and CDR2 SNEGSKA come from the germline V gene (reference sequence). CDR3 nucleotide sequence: TGCAGTGCTAGTTCGGGACAGTTTAGCAATCAGCCCCAGCATTTT. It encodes CSASSGQFSNQPQHF.

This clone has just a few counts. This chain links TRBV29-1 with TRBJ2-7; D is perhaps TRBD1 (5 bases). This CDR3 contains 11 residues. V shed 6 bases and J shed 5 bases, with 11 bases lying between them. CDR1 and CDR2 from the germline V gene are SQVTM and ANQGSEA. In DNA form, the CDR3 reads TGCAGCGTGGGGCAGGGTGACGAGCAGTACTTC. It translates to CSVGQGDEQYF.

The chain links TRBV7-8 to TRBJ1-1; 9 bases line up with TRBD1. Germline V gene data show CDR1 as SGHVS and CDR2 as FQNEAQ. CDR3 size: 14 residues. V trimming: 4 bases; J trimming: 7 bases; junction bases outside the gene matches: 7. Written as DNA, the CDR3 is TGTGCCAGCAGCTACCGGGACAGGGTACATGAAGCTTTCTTT. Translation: CASSYRDRVHEAFF. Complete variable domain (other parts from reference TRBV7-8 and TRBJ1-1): GAGVSQSPRYKVAKRGQDVALRCDPISGHVSLFWYQQALGQGPEFLTYFQNEAQLDKSGLPSDRFFAERPEGSVSTLKIQRTQQEDSAVYLCASSYRDRVHEAFFGQGTRLTVV.

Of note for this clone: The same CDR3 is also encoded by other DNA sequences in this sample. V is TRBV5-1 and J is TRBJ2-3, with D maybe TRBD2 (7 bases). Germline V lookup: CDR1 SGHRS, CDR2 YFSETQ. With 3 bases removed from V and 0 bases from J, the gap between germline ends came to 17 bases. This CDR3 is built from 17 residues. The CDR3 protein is CASSWGGQRTSTDTQYF. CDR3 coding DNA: TGCGCCAGCAGCTGGGGGGGGCAGCGCACTAGCACAGATACGCAGTATTTT.

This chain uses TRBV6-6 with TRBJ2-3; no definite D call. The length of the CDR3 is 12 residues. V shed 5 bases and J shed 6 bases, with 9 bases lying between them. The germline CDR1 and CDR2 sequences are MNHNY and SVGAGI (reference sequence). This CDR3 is CASSRMGDTQYF. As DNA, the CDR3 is TGTGCCAGCAGTCGTATGGGGGATACGCAGTATTTT.

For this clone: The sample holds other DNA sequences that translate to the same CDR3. In DNA, the CDR3 is TGTGCCAGCAGCTTAGGTTGGGGAACTGAAGCTTTCTTT. This gives the protein CASSLGWGTEAFF. This chain links TRBV11-2 with TRBJ1-1; D is unresolved. Germline-derived CDR1 and CDR2 are SGHAT and FQNNGV. The V end was cut by 1 base, the J end by 5 bases, with 8 bases between. This CDR3 region has 13 residues. The entire variable domain, with the rest obtained from reference TRBV11-2 and TRBJ1-1, is as follows: EAGVAQSPRYKIIEKRQSVAFWCNPISGHATLYWYQQILGQGPKLLIQFQNNGVVDDSQLPKDRFSAERLKGVDSTLKIQPAKLEDSAVYLCASSLGWGTEAFFGQGTRLTVV.

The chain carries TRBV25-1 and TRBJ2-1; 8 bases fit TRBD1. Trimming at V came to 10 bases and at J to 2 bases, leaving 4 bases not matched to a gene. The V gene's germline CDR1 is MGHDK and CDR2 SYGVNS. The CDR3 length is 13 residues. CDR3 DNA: TGTGCCACCTCAGGGGGCACCTACAATGAGCAGTTCTTC. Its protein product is CATSGGTYNEQFF.

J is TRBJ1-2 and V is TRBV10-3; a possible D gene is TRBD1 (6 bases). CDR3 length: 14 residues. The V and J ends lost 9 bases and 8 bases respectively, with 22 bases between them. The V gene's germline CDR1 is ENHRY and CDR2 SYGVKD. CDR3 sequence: CAITTRGAEEGYTF. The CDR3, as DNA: TGTGCCATTACTACGAGGGGGGCAGAGGAGGGCTACACCTTC.

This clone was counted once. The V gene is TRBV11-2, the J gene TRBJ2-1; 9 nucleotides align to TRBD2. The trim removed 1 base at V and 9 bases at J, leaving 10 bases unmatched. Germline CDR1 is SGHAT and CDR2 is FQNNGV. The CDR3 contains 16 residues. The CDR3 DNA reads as TGTGCCAGCAGCTTAGTCGCGGGGGGGCCAATCAGTGAGCAGTTCTTC. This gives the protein CASSLVAGGPISEQFF.

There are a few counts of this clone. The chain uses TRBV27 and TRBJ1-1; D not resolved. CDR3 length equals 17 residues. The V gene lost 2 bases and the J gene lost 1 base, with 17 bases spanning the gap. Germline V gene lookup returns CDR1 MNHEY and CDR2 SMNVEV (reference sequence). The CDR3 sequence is CASSLISEGLGNTEAFF. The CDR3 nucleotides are TGTGCCAGCAGTTTAATTTCGGAGGGTCTGGGGAACACTGAAGCTTTCTTT.

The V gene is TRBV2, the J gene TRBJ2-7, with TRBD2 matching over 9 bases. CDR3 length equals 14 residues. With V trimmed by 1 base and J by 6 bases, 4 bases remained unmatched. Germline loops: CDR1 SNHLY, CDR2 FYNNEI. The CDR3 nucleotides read TGTGCCAGCAGTGAAGTCCTAGCGGGGAGCGAGCAGTACTTC. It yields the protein CASSEVLAGSEQYF.

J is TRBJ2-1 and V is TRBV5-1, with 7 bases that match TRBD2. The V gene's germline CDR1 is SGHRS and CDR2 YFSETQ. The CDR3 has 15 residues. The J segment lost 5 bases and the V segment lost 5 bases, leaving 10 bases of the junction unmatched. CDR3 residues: CASSLPGTNNNEQFF. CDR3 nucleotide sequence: TGCGCCAGCAGTCTCCCCGGGACTAACAACAATGAGCAGTTCTTC.

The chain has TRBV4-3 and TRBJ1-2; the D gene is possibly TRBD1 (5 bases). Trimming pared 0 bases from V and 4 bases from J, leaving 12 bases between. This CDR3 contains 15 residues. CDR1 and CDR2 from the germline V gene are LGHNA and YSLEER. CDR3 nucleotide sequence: TGCGCCAGCAGCCAAGATACGTCAGGGAGCTATGGCTACACCTTC. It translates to CASSQDTSGSYGYTF.

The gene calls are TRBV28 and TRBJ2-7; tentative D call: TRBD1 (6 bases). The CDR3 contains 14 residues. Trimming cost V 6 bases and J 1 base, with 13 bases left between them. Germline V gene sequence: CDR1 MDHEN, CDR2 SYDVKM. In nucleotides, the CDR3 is TGTGCCAGCAGGCGGAGGCAGGGGTCCTACGAGCAGTACTTC. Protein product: CASRRRQGSYEQYF.

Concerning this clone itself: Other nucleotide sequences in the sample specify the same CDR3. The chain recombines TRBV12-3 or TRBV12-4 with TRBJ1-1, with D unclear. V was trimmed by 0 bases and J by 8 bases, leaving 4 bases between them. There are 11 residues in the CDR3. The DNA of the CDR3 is TGTGCCAGCAGTTTAGCAGGGGAAGCTTTCTTT. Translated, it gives CASSLAGEAFF.

The CDR3 nucleotides are TGCGCCAGCAGGCCCCTTGGACACTATGCTTCAAGCTCCTACGAGCAGTACTTC. It encodes CASRPLGHYASSSYEQYF. The chain is built from TRBV5-1 and TRBJ2-7, with D tentatively TRBD1 (5 bases). The ends were cut back, 5 bases at V and 0 bases at J, with 24 bases in the middle. The CDR3 is made up of 18 amino acids. Germline V lookup: CDR1 SGHRS, CDR2 YFSETQ. The full variable domain, completed using reference TRBV5-1 and TRBJ2-7, is KAGVTQTPRYLIKTRGQQVTLSCSPISGHRSVSWYQQTPGQGLQFLFEYFSETQRNKGNFPGRFSGRQFSNSRSEMNVSTLELGDSALYLCASRPLGHYASSSYEQYFGPGTRLTVT.

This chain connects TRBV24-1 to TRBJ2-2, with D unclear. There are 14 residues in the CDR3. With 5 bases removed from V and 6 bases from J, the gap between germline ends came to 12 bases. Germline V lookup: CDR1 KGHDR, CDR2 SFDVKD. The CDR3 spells CATSALVPAGELFF. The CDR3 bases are TGTGCCACCAGTGCCCTCGTTCCGGCCGGGGAGCTGTTTTTT.

The CDR3 loop is CASGLGSGGSSYEQYF. CDR3 sequence (DNA): TGTGCTAGTGGTTTGGGAAGCGGGGGGAGCTCCTACGAGCAGTACTTC. This sequence joins TRBV12-5 and TRBJ2-7, with 9 bases fitting TRBD2. With V trimmed by 1 base and J by 0 bases, 4 bases remained unmatched. Germline loops: CDR1 LGHNT, CDR2 FRNRAP. The CDR3 is 16 residues long.

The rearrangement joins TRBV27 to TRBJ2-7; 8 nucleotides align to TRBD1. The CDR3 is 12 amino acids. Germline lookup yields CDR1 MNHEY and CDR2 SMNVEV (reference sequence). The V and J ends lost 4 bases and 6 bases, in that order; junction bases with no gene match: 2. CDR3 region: CASSYRGAEQYF. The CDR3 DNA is TGTGCCAGCAGTTACAGGGGGGCCGAGCAGTACTTC.

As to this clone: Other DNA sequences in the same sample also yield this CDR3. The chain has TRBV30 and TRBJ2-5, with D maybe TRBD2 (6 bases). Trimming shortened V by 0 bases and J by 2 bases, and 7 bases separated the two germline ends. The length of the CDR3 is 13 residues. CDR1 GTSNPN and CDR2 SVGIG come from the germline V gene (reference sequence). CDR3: CAWSVGRQETQYF. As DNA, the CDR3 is TGTGCCTGGAGTGTTGGGAGGCAAGAGACCCAGTACTTC.